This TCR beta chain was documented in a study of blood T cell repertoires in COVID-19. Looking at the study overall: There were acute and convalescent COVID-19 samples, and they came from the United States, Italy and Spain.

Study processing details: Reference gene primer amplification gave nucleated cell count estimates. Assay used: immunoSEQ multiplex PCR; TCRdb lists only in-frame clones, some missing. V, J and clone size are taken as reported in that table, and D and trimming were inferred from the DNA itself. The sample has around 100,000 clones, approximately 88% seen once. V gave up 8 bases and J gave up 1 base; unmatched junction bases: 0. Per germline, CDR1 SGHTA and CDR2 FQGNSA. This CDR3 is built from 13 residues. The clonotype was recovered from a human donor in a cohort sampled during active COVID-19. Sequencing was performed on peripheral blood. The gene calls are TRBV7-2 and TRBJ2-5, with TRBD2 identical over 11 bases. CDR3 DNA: TGTGCCAGCGGGACTAGCGGCCAAGAGACCCAGTACTTC. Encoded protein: CASGTSGQETQYF.